These 19 T cell receptor beta chains were sequenced from one sample in a study of blood T cell repertoires in COVID-19 (dated by TCRdb to the early 2020s). The method behind the library was the immunoSEQ multiplex PCR assay. TCRdb retrieved this table from immuneACCESS and kept in-frame rearrangements only. Not all clones are present; in checked studies, unresolved V genes account for under half, and no reason is known for the remainder. The sample data list about 320,000 clones, and 90% of these were observed just once. Approximately 2.5% of the sample belongs to the ten largest clones. The sample consisted of PBMCs or T cells enriched from blood (not recorded which). The receptor source for this set is a man aged 60-69 years who had recovered from COVID-19.

The chain employs TRBV4-1 and TRBJ1-2, with 9 bases aligning to TRBD1. Germline V lookup: CDR1 MGHRA, CDR2 YSYEKL. The V segment lost 5 bases and the J segment 4 bases; nucleotides outside the gene matches: 8. The CDR3 runs 15 residues. CDR3 DNA: TGCGCCAGCAGCTCTGGACAGGGGCAGGGCTATGGCTACACCTTC. Amino acid sequence: CASSSGQGQGYGYTF.

V is TRBV5-1 and J is TRBJ2-3; 10 bases match TRBD2. Trimming cost V 0 bases and J 4 bases; bases outside gene matches: 5. Germline V gene sequence: CDR1 SGHRS, CDR2 YFSETQ. The CDR3 covers 16 residues. CDR3 residues: CASSLGASGSPDTQYF. The CDR3 nucleotides read TGCGCCAGCAGCTTGGGTGCTAGCGGGAGCCCAGATACGCAGTATTTT.

The J gene is TRBJ1-2, the V gene TRBV11-2; D uncertain. Germline CDR1 is SGHAT and CDR2 is FQNNGV. Trimming stripped 0 bases from V and 8 bases from J, with 10 bases between. CDR3 length: 13 residues. CDR3 sequence reads: CASSLEPGGGYTF. DNA for the CDR3: TGTGCCAGCAGCTTAGAGCCAGGCGGGGGCTACACCTTC.

This chain uses TRBV11-3 with TRBJ1-6; TRBD1 matches 9 bases. From germline, CDR1 is SGHNT and CDR2 YENEEA. Trimming cost V 3 bases and J 16 bases; bases outside gene matches: 10. The CDR3 consists of 14 residues. The CDR3 nucleotides read TGTGCCAGCAGCTTCGGGACAGGGAGGGGTGATCTCCACTTT. Protein sequence: CASSFGTGRGDLHF. The full variable domain, with the rest looked up from reference TRBV11-3 and TRBJ1-6, is EAGVVQSPRYKIIEKKQPVAFWCNPISGHNTLYWYLQNLGQGPELLIRYENEEAVDDSQLPKDRFSAERLKGVDSTLKIQPAELGDSAVYLCASSFGTGRGDLHFGNGTRLTVT.

The chain combines TRBV7-2 with TRBJ1-6, with D maybe TRBD1 (5 bases). Germline V gene data show CDR1 as SGHTA and CDR2 as FQGNSA. V lost 7 bases, J lost 15 bases, and 16 bases lay in between. The CDR3 totals 12 residues. CDR3 nucleotide sequence: TGTGCCAGCAACCGCCTGTTGGACAACCTCCACTTT. It encodes CASNRLLDNLHF.

This chain connects TRBV7-8 to TRBJ2-7; TRBD1 might be the D (5 bases). Germline lookup yields CDR1 SGHVS and CDR2 FQNEAQ. The ends were cut back, 1 base at V and 7 bases at J, with 14 bases in the middle. The CDR3 is 14 amino acids. CDR3 protein: CASSLGPGSWEQYF. The DNA of the CDR3 is TGTGCCAGCAGCTTAGGGCCAGGGTCCTGGGAGCAGTACTTC.

The V gene is TRBV3-1 (or the pseudogene TRBV3-2), the J gene TRBJ1-1; TRBD1 might be the D (6 bases). The CDR3 runs 13 residues. Germline assignment: CDR1 LGHDT and CDR2 YNNKEL (reference sequence). V lost 9 bases and J 4 bases, leaving 15 bases between the germline ends. For the CDR3, the DNA is TGTGCCAGTTTGATGAGGGGGATCACTGAAGCTTTCTTT. As protein: CASLMRGITEAFF.

This clone was found once. V gene TRBV5-5 combines with J gene TRBJ2-2; D may be TRBD2 (6 bases). The CDR3 consists of 15 residues. V was trimmed by 4 bases and J by 4 bases, leaving 14 bases between them. Germline V gene sequence: CDR1 SGHKS, CDR2 YYEKEE (reference sequence). CDR3 bases: TGTGCCAGCAGCCGGACGCGGGGCAGCACCGGGGAGCTGTTTTTT. Encoded protein: CASSRTRGSTGELFF.

The chain couples TRBV5-1 to TRBJ2-3, with TRBD2 identical over 10 bases. Germline V gives CDR1 SGHRS, CDR2 YFSETQ. This CDR3 region has 16 residues. The trim removed 1 base at V and 1 base at J, leaving 3 bases unmatched. The CDR3 coding sequence is TGCGCCAGCAGCTTGAGGCTAGCGGGAGGCACAGATACGCAGTATTTT. Translating it yields CASSLRLAGGTDTQYF.

This clone has only one observation. The rearrangement joins TRBV5-1 to TRBJ1-1; D gene ambiguous. Germline lookup yields CDR1 SGHRS and CDR2 YFSETQ. The CDR3 spans 13 residues. V shed 5 bases and J shed 0 bases, with 8 bases lying between them. CDR3 DNA sequence: TGCGCCAGCAGGGAGGGTCTGAACACTGAAGCTTTCTTT. Translated, it gives CASREGLNTEAFF.

This chain connects TRBV18 to TRBJ2-5; TRBD1 matches at 7 bases. The J segment lost 4 bases and the V segment lost 0 bases, leaving 8 bases of the junction unmatched. In germline, CDR1 is KGHSH, CDR2 LQKENI. This CDR3 comprises 16 residues. Written as DNA, the CDR3 is TGTGCCAGCTCACCACCGGGAATCTCAGGGGGAGAGACCCAGTACTTC. Translated: CASSPPGISGGETQYF. The complete variable domain, with remaining parts taken from reference TRBV18 and TRBJ2-5, reads NAGVMQNPRHLVRRRGQEARLRCSPMKGHSHVYWYRQLPEEGLKFMVYLQKENIIDESGMPKERFSAEFPKEGPSILRIQQVVRGDSAAYFCASSPPGISGGETQYFGPGTRLLVL.

The V gene is TRBV18, the J gene TRBJ2-5; D perhaps matches TRBD1 (5 bases). Between the trimmed V and J ends, which lost 6 bases and 1 base, there was a span of 9 bases. The CDR3 runs to 13 residues. Per the germline V gene, CDR1 is KGHSH and CDR2 is LQKENI. In nucleotides, the CDR3 is TGTGCCAGCTCGTTACAGGTCCAAGAGACCCAGTACTTC. Translating it yields CASSLQVQETQYF.

J is TRBJ1-6 and V is TRBV5-4, with D unclear. This CDR3 is 14 amino acids long. In germline, CDR1 is SGHNT, CDR2 YYREEE (reference sequence). The V end lost 0 bases, the J end lost 4 bases, and 5 bases lay between the germline ends. CDR3 coding DNA: TGTGCCAGCAGCTTGGAGCGGTATAATTCACCCCTCCACTTT. Its translation is CASSLERYNSPLHF.

The genes are TRBV12-3 or TRBV12-4 and TRBJ1-1, with D possibly TRBD1 on 5 matching bases. The CDR3 is 13 residues long. Trimming shortened V by 5 bases and J by 1 base, and 8 bases separated the two germline ends. This chain's CDR3 is CASSPTENTEAFF. CDR3 bases: TGTGCCAGCAGTCCGACAGAGAACACTGAAGCTTTCTTT.

The chain carries TRBV5-1 and TRBJ2-2; 8 nucleotides line up with TRBD1. The germline V gene has CDR1 SGHRS and CDR2 YFSETQ. Trimming took 3 bases from V and 7 from J; bases not matched to a gene: 5. The CDR3 spans 14 residues. CDR3 loop: CASSWTGLNGELFF. Written as DNA, the CDR3 is TGCGCCAGCAGCTGGACAGGGTTGAACGGGGAGCTGTTTTTT.

The V and J genes are TRBV6-5 and TRBJ2-7, with TRBD2 matching 11 bases. Germline assignment: CDR1 MNHEY and CDR2 SVGAGI. Losses at the gene ends were 5 bases for V and 3 bases for J; bases not matched to a gene: 3. CDR3 length equals 14 residues. The chain's CDR3 is CASSKLAGVYEQYF. DNA for the CDR3: TGTGCCAGCAGTAAACTAGCGGGAGTCTACGAGCAGTACTTC.

This clone was picked up one time. The gene calls are TRBV7-2 and TRBJ1-4, with D perhaps matching TRBD1 (5 bases). Trimming cost V 4 bases and J 4 bases, with 13 bases left between them. The CDR3 is 15 residues long. Germline V gene lookup returns CDR1 SGHTA and CDR2 FQGNSA. CDR3 DNA sequence: TGTGCCAGCAGCTACTCTTACGGGGGTAATGAAAAACTGTTTTTT. Translating it yields CASSYSYGGNEKLFF.

This chain joins TRBV24-1 and TRBJ2-1; D might be TRBD2 (6 bases). The CDR3 runs to 13 residues. Germline CDR1 KGHDR, CDR2 SFDVKD. Between the trimmed V and J ends, which lost 1 base and 10 bases, there was a span of 10 bases. The CDR3 loop reads CATSDFGGREQFF. The CDR3 DNA sequence: TGTGCCACCAGTGATTTCGGGGGAAGGGAGCAGTTCTTC.

Regarding this clone: A read error may produce the germline difference seen at one junction end. This chain uses TRBV6-1 with TRBJ2-1; D not resolved. Germline lookup yields CDR1 MNHNS and CDR2 SASEGT. This CDR3 has 13 amino acids. The CDR3 sequence: CASSEDENNEQFF. In nucleotides, the CDR3 is TGTGCCAGCAGCGAAGACGAGAACAATGAGCAGTTCTTC.